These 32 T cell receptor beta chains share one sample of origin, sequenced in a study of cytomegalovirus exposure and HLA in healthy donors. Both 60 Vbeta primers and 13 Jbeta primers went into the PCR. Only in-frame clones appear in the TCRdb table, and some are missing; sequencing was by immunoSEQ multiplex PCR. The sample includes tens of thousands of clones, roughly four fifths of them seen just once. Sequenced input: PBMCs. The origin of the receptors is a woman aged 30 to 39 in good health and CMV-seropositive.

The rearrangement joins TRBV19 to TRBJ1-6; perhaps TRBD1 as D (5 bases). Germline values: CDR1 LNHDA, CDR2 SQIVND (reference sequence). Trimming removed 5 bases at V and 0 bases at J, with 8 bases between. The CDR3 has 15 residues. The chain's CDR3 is CASSRQSSYNSPLHF. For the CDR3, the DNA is TGTGCCAGTAGTCGACAGAGCTCCTATAATTCACCCCTCCACTTT.

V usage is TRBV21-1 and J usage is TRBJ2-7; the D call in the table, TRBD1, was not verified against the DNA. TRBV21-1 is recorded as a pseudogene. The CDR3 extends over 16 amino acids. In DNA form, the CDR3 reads TGTGCCAGCAATATTAGGGTGACAGGCCCCTCCTACGAGCAGTACTTC. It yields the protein CASNIRVTGPSYEQYF.

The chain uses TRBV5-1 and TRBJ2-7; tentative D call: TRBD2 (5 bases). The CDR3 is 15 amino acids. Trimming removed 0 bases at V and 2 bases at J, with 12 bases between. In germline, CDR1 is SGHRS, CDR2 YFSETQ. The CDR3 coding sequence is TGCGCCAGCAGCTTGGTCGCGGGTGGCCCCTACGAGCAGTACTTC. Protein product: CASSLVAGGPYEQYF.

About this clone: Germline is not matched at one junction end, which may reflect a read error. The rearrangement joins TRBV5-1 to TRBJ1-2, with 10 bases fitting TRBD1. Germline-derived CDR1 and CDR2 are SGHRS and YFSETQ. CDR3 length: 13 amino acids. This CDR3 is CASSIGTGVGCTF. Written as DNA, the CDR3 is TGCGCCAGCAGCATAGGGACAGGGGTCGGCTGCACCTTC.

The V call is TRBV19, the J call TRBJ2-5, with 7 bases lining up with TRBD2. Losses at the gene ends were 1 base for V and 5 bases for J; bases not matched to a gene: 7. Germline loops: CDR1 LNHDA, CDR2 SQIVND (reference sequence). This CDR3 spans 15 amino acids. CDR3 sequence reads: CASSIATSSLETQYF. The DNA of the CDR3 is TGTGCCAGTAGTATAGCGACTAGCTCTCTGGAGACCCAGTACTTC. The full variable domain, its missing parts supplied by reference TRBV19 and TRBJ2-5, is DGGITQSPKYLFRKEGQNVTLSCEQNLNHDAMYWYRQDPGQGLRLIYYSQIVNDFQKGDIAEGYSVSREKKESFPLTVTSAQKNPTAFYLCASSIATSSLETQYFGPGTRLLVL.

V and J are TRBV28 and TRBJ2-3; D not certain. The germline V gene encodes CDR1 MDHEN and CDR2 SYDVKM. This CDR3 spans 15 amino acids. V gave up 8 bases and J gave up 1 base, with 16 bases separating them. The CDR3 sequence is CASLRFTAGTDTQYF. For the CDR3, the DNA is TGTGCCAGCTTGAGGTTTACTGCCGGCACAGATACGCAGTATTTT. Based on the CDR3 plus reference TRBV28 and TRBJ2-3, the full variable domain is DVKVTQSSRYLVKRTGEKVFLECVQDMDHENMFWYRQDPGLGLRLIYFSYDVKMKEKGDIPEGYSVSREKKERFSLILESASTNQTSMYLCASLRFTAGTDTQYFGPGTRLTVL.

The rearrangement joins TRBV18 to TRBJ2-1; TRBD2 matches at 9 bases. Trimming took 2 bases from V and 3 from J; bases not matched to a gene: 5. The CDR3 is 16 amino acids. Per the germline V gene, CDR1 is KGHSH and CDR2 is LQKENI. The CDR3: CASSPSRLAVYNEQFF. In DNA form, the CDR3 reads TGTGCCAGCTCACCAAGCAGACTAGCGGTCTACAATGAGCAGTTCTTC.

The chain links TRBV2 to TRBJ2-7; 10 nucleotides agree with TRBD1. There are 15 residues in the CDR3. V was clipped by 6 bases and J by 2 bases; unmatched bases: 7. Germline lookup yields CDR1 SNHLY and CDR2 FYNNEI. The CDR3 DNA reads TGTGCCAGCAGCTATTCCGGGACAGGGGCCTACGAGCAGTACTTC. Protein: CASSYSGTGAYEQYF.

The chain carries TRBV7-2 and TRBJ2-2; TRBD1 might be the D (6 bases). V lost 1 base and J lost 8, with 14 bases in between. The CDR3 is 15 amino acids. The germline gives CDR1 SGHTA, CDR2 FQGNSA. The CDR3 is CASSLGLGAQGELFF. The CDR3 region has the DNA TGTGCCAGCAGCTTAGGACTGGGGGCGCAAGGGGAGCTGTTTTTT.

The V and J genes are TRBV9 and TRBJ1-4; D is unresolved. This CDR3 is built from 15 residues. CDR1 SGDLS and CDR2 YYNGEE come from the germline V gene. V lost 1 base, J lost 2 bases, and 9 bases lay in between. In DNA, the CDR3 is TGTGCCAGCAGCGTAAGCGAAGGTACTAATGAAAAACTGTTTTTT. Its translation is CASSVSEGTNEKLFF.

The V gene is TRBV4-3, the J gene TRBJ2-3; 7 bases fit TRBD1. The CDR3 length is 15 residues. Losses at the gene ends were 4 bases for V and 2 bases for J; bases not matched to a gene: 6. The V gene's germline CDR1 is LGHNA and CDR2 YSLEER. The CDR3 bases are TGCGCCAGCAGCCCGACAGGGAAGAACACAGATACGCAGTATTTT. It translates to CASSPTGKNTDTQYF.

This chain's CDR3 is CASSLESRRASSYNEQFF. CDR3 bases: TGTGCCAGCAGCTTAGAAAGTAGGCGGGCCAGCTCCTACAATGAGCAGTTCTTC. V is TRBV13 and J is TRBJ2-1; D is perhaps TRBD2 (5 bases). V was cut by 1 base and J by 0 bases, with 16 bases left in between. Germline CDR1 PRHDT, CDR2 FYEKMQ (reference sequence). The CDR3 runs to 18 residues.

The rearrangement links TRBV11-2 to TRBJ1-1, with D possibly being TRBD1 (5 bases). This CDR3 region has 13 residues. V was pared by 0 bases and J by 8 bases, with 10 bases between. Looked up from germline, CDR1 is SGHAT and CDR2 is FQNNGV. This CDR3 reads CASSLDRRTEAFF. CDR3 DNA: TGTGCCAGCAGCTTAGATCGAAGGACAGAAGCTTTCTTT.

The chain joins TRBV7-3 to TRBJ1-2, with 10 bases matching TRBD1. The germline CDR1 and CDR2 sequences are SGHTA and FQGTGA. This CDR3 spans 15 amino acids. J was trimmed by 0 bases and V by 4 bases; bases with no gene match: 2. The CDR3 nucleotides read TGTGCCAGCAGCTACGGACAGGGGGCTAACTATGGCTACACCTTC. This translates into CASSYGQGANYGYTF.

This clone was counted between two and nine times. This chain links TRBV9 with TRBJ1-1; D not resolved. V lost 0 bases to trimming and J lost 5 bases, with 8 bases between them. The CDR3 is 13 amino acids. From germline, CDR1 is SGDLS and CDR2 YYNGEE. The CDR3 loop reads CASSVGGRTEAFF. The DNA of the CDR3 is TGTGCCAGCAGCGTAGGCGGGCGAACTGAAGCTTTCTTT.

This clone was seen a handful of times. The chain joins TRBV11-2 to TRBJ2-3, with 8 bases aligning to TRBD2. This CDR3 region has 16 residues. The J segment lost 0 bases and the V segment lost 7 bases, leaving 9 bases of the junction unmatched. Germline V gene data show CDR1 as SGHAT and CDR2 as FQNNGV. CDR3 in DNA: TGTGCCAGCAAACGGGAACTAGCGGTTAGCACAGATACGCAGTATTTT. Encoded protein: CASKRELAVSTDTQYF.

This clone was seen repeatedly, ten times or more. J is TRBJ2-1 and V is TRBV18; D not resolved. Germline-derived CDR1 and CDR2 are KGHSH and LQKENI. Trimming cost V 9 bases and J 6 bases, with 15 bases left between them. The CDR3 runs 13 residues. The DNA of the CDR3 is TGTGCCAGTTCCCCCCTCGGTTCCAATGAGCAGTTCTTC. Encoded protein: CASSPLGSNEQFF.

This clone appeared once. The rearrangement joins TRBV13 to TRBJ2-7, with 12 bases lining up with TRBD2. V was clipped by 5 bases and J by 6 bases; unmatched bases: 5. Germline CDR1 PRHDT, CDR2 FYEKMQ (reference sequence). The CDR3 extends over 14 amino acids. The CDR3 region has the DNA TGTGCCAGCAGCCCTAGCGGGAGGGGCTCCGAGCAGTACTTC. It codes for CASSPSGRGSEQYF. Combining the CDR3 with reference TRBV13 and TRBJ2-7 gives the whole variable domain AAGVIQSPRHLIKEKRETATLKCYPIPRHDTVYWYQQGPGQDPQFLISFYEKMQSDKGSIPDRFSAQQFSDYHSELNMSSLELGDSALYFCASSPSGRGSEQYFGPGTRLTVT.

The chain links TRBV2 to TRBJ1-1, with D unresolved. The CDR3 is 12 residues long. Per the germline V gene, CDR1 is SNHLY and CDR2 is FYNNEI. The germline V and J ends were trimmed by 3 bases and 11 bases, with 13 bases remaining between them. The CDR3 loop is CASSDWASGAFF. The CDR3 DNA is TGTGCCAGCAGTGATTGGGCCAGCGGGGCTTTCTTT.

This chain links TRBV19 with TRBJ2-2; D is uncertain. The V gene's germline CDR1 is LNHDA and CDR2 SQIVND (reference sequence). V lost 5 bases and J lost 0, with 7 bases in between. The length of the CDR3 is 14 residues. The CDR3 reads CASSGLANTGELFF. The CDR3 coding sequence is TGTGCCAGTAGTGGGCTCGCGAACACCGGGGAGCTGTTTTTT.

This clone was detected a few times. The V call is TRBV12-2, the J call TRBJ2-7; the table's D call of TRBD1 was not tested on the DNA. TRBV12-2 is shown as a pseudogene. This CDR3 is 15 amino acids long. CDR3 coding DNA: TGTGCAAGTCGCTTAGAGGCCTTAGACAGCTACGAGCAGTACTTC. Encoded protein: CASRLEALDSYEQYF.

CDR3 region: CASSPHLLAGWNTGELFF. The CDR3 DNA reads TGTGCCAGCAGCCCCCACCTACTAGCGGGCTGGAACACCGGGGAGCTGTTTTTT. The rearrangement uses TRBV14 and TRBJ2-2; TRBD2 agrees at 9 bases. Germline V gives CDR1 SGHDN, CDR2 FVKESK. J was trimmed by 1 base and V by 4 bases; bases with no gene match: 10. The CDR3 runs to 18 residues.

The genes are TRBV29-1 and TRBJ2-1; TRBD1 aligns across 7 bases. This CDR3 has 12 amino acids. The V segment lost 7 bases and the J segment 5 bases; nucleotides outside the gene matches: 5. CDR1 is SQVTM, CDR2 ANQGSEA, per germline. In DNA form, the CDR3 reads TGCAGCGCCTGGGACAGCAACAATGAGCAGTTCTTC. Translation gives CSAWDSNNEQFF.

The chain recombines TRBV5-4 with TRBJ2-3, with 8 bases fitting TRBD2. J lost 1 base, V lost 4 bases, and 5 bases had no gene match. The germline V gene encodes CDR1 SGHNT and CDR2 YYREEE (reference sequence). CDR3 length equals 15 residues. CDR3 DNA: TGTGCCAGCAGCCCGGGGGGGGCTGGCACAGATACGCAGTATTTT. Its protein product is CASSPGGAGTDTQYF. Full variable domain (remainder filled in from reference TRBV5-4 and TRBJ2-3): ETGVTQSPTHLIKTRGQQVTLRCSSQSGHNTVSWYQQALGQGPQFIFQYYREEENGRGNFPPRFSGLQFPNYSSELNVNALELDDSALYLCASSPGGAGTDTQYFGPGTRLTVL.

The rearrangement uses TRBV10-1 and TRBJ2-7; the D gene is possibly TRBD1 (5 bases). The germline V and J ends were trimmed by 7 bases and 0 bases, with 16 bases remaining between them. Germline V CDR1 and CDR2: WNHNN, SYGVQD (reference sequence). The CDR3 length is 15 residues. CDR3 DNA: TGCGCCAGCACTACCAAGGTGGACATCTCCTACGAGCAGTACTTC. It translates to CASTTKVDISYEQYF.

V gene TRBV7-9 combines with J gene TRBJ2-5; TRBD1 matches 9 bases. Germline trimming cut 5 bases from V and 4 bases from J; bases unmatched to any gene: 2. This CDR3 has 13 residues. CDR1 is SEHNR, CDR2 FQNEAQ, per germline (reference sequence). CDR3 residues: CASSGQGRETQYF. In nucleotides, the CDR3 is TGTGCCAGCAGCGGACAGGGGAGAGAGACCCAGTACTTC.

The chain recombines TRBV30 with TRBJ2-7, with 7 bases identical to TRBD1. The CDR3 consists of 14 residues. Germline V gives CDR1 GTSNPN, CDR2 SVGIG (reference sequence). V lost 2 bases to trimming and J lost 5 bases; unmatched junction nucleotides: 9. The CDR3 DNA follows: TGTGCCTGGAGTCAGACAGGGCTGCCGCACGAGCAGTACTTC. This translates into CAWSQTGLPHEQYF. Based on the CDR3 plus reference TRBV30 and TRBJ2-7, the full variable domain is SQTIHQWPATLVQPVGSPLSLECTVEGTSNPNLYWYRQAAGRGLQLLFYSVGIGQISSEVPQNLSASRPQDRQFILSSKKLLLSDSGFYLCAWSQTGLPHEQYFGPGTRLTVT.

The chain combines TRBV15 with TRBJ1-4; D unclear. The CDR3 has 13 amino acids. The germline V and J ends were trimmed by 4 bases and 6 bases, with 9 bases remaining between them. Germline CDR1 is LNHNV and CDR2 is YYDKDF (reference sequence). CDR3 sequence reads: CATSIAWDEKLFF. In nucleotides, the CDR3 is TGTGCCACCAGCATAGCCTGGGATGAAAAACTGTTTTTT.

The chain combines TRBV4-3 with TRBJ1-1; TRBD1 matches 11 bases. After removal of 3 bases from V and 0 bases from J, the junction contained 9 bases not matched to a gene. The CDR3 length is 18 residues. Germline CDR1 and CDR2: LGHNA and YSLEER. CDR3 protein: CASSQRTGGAEVNTEAFF. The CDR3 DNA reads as TGCGCCAGCAGCCAGAGGACAGGGGGCGCGGAGGTGAACACTGAAGCTTTCTTT.

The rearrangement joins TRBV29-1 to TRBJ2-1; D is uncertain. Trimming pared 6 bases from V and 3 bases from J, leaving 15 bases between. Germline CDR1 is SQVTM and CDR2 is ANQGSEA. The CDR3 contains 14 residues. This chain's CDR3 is CSVQTGSYYNEQFF. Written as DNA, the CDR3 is TGCAGCGTGCAAACCGGGTCCTACTACAATGAGCAGTTCTTC.

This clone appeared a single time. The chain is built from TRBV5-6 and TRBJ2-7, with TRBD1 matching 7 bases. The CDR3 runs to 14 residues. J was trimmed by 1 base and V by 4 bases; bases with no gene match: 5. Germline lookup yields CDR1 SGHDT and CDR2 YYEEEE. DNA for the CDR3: TGTGCCAGCAGCGCAATGGGACAGTCCTACGAGCAGTACTTC. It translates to CASSAMGQSYEQYF.

The CDR3 region has the DNA TGCAGCGCCGTACTAGCGGGCGGCACAGATACGCAGTATTTT. Translated, it gives CSAVLAGGTDTQYF. The chain couples TRBV29-1 to TRBJ2-3; 9 bases are shared with TRBD2. Germline V lookup: CDR1 SQVTM, CDR2 ANQGSEA. This CDR3 has 14 amino acids. J gave up 1 base and V 7 bases, and 6 bases lay outside the gene matches.